This TCR beta chain was captured by sequencing in a study of T cell responses to AZD1222 COVID-19 vaccine. Whole-study findings and limits: Reports say nearly half of spike-specific TCRs go after unmutated variant regions.

Trimming took 7 bases from V and 0 from J, leaving 4 bases between them. The CDR3 consists of 11 residues. Germline V gene sequence: CDR1 SQVTM, CDR2 ANQGSEA. It was second doses at about 4 or about 12 weeks that were pooled. Here immunoSEQ multiplex PCR was the method, and the copy in TCRdb shows in-frame clones only, minus some. Of approximately 170,000 clones in the sample, around 88% are singletons; the top ten hold about 9.9%. Regarding this clone: As yet, its antigen is unknown.

Sequencing used peripheral blood, obtained 28 days after the second AZD1222 dose. This receptor was obtained from an adult who received the AZD1222 COVID-19 vaccine. V is TRBV29-1 and J is TRBJ1-3; D gene uncertain. CDR3 sequence reads: CSAHSGNTIYF. In DNA, the CDR3 is TGCAGCGCCCACTCTGGAAACACCATATATTTT.